Described below is a single T cell receptor beta chain sequence and its context. The data stem from a study of blood T cell repertoires in COVID-19. The overall study: Acute and convalescent COVID-19 samples came from the United States, Italy and Spain. T cells, B-cell-depleted T cells, or PBMCs provided the cDNA or gDNA that served as material.

This CDR3 contains 11 residues. V lost 0 bases and J lost 12, with 9 bases in between. Germline CDR1 reads DFQATT; CDR2 reads SNEGSKA (reference sequence). Per the study methods: Amplification of reference gene primers provided the estimated nucleated cell counts. The protocol was immunoSEQ multiplex PCR, while the TCRdb copy is restricted to in-frame clones and leaves out a portion. The V and J calls and clone size were taken over from that table, and D and trimming were inferred from the DNA. The data contain roughly 130,000 clones, 87% of them singletons. This clonotype was obtained from a woman aged 55-70 years with acute or convalescent COVID-19. The chain combines TRBV20-1 with TRBJ2-1, with D uncertain. Sequencing was performed on peripheral blood. This chain's CDR3 is CSAREETVQFF. In DNA, the CDR3 is TGCAGTGCTAGAGAGGAGACTGTGCAGTTCTTC.